These T cell receptor beta chains were read from a single sample in a study of response to subunit inactivated influenza vaccine. TCRdb re-called the RT-PCR reads through MiXCR, storing one row per CDR3 protein. The sample lists hundreds of thousands of distinct CDR3 sequences; approximately 13% were seen once. Material: PBMCs from blood, obtained around two weeks before vaccination. The receptors were sampled from a man aged 45-60 years who received an inactivated influenza vaccine. CDR3s include the opening cysteine and the closing phenylalanine or tryptophan. The D gene is left open where the match is weak. Some rows have no size entry. The others give once, few or many, or a class for an expanded clone.

cdr3_aa	cdr3_nt	d_call	v_call	clone_size	j_call
CASSSSAETIYTF	TGTGCCAGCAGTAGCAGCGCTGAGACAATCTACACCTTC	NA	TRBV12-3/TRBV12-4	NA	TRBJ1-2
CASSLVGTSGGMTDTQYF	TGTGCCAGCAGCTTAGTAGGGACTAGCGGGGGTATGACAGATACGCAGTATTTT	TRBD2	TRBV11-2	few	TRBJ2-3
CASSYSTNYEQYF	TGTGCCAGCAGTTACTCGACGAACTACGAGCAGTACTTC	NA	TRBV6-2/TRBV6-3	many	TRBJ2-7
CASSVFKYETQYF	TGTGCCAGCAGTGTTTTTAAGTATGAGACCCAGTACTTC	NA	TRBV6-1	few	TRBJ2-5
CSASLGLFNSPLHF	TGCAGTGCTAGTCTTGGATTATTCAATTCACCCCTCCACTTT	NA	TRBV20-1	NA	TRBJ1-6
CASSQGWAASTDTQYF	TGTGCCAGCAGCCAAGGTTGGGCGGCGAGCACAGATACGCAGTATTTT	NA	TRBV14	few	TRBJ2-3
CSASGSGGVDTQYF	TGCAGTGCTAGCGGTAGCGGGGGAGTAGATACGCAGTATTTT	TRBD2	TRBV20-1	many	TRBJ2-3
CASSRMTGRGTGELFF	TGTGCCAGCAGTCGGATGACCGGGAGGGGGACCGGGGAGCTGTTTTTT	TRBD2	TRBV27	few	TRBJ2-2
CSVRDRGLDYEQYF	TGCAGCGTGCGGGACAGGGGGCTGGATTACGAGCAGTACTTC	TRBD1	TRBV29-1	NA	TRBJ2-7
CATSSWDRGLDYGYTF	TGTGCCACCAGCAGTTGGGACAGGGGTCTAGACTATGGCTACACCTTC	TRBD1	TRBV15	NA	TRBJ1-2
CASSWDRNYGYTF	TGTGCCAGCAGCTGGGACAGGAACTATGGCTACACCTTC	TRBD1	TRBV7-2	NA	TRBJ1-2
CASSYSIVVGQGADTQYF	TGTGCCAGCAGTTACTCGATAGTCGTGGGACAGGGAGCAGATACGCAGTATTTT	TRBD1	TRBV6-2/TRBV6-3	NA	TRBJ2-3
CASSASQRASTDTQYF	TGCGCCAGCAGTGCATCCCAACGAGCTAGCACAGATACGCAGTATTTT	NA	TRBV10-2	NA	TRBJ2-3
CASSLGQVAETQYF	TGTGCCAGCAGTTTAGGACAGGTAGCAGAGACCCAGTACTTC	NA	TRBV12-3/TRBV12-4	many	TRBJ2-5
CASSLAPLGGYTF	TGTGCCAGCAGCTTAGCTCCTCTCGGAGGCTACACCTTC	NA	TRBV7-2	NA	TRBJ1-2
CASSWSEGETQYF	TGTGCCAGCAGCTGGTCGGAGGGGGAGACCCAGTACTTC	NA	TRBV7-2	many	TRBJ2-5
CASSGPLNTEAFF	TGTGCCAGCAGTGGACCACTTAACACTGAAGCTTTCTTT	NA	TRBV28	many	TRBJ1-1
CASSRGTDGSPLHF	TGTGCCAGCAGCAGAGGGACAGACGGTTCACCCCTCCACTTT	TRBD1	TRBV7-9	few	TRBJ1-6
CASSLAGRGTNYGYTF	TGTGCCAGCAGTTTGGCGGGGCGAGGGACTAACTATGGCTACACCTTC	NA	TRBV28	few	TRBJ1-2
CASSLYGPGASGDTQYF	TGTGCCAGCAGTTTATATGGCCCGGGGGCGTCTGGGGATACGCAGTATTTT	NA	TRBV28	few	TRBJ2-3
CASSLGSGGPPSSYEQYF	TGCGCCAGCAGCTTGGGTAGCGGGGGTCCCCCGAGCTCCTACGAGCAGTACTTC	TRBD2	TRBV5-1	NA	TRBJ2-7
CASSLLAGAQETQYF	TGTGCCAGCAGCTTGCTGGCAGGGGCACAAGAGACCCAGTACTTC	NA	TRBV5-6	few	TRBJ2-5
CASSPRGPASTDTQYF	TGCGCCAGCAGCCCCCGTGGGCCAGCTAGCACAGATACGCAGTATTTT	NA	TRBV5-1	few	TRBJ2-3
CASSPTGQKYEQYF	TGTGCCAGCAGCCCAACGGGACAAAAATACGAGCAGTACTTC	NA	TRBV28	NA	TRBJ2-7
CSARDPGQGIYGYTF	TGCAGTGCTAGAGATCCGGGACAGGGGATCTATGGCTACACCTTC	TRBD1	TRBV20-1	many	TRBJ1-2
CASTLGVESSGANVLTF	TGTGCCAGCACCCTGGGGGTCGAGAGCTCTGGGGCCAACGTCCTGACTTTC	NA	TRBV12-3/TRBV12-4	NA	TRBJ2-6
CASSLVTGYEQYF	TGTGCCAGCAGCTTAGTCACAGGCTACGAGCAGTACTTC	NA	TRBV7-8	few	TRBJ2-7
CASSFRGLAGETQYF	TGTGCCAGCAGCTTTCGGGGACTAGCGGGAGAGACCCAGTACTTC	TRBD2	TRBV9	many	TRBJ2-5
CASSVGLAVRAGELFF	TGTGCCAGCAGCGTGGGACTAGCGGTTCGTGCCGGGGAGCTGTTTTTT	TRBD2	TRBV7-2	NA	TRBJ2-2
CASSLVRTSVNNEQFF	TGTGCCAGCAGCTTAGTTCGCACTAGCGTCAACAATGAGCAGTTCTTC	TRBD2	TRBV7-2	NA	TRBJ2-1
CASSLALAGSSGANVLTF	TGTGCCAGCAGCTTAGCGCTAGCGGGCAGCTCTGGGGCCAACGTCCTGACTTTC	TRBD2	TRBV7-6	few	TRBJ2-6
CASSSTGTGVWEQYF	TGCGCCAGCAGCTCAACCGGGACAGGGGTATGGGAGCAGTACTTC	TRBD1	TRBV5-1	few	TRBJ2-7
CASSLSLSSYEQYF	TGTGCCAGCAGTTTAAGCCTAAGCTCCTACGAGCAGTACTTC	NA	TRBV12-3/TRBV12-4	many	TRBJ2-7
CASSQAGHGEQYF	TGCGCCAGCAGCCAAGCGGGGCACGGCGAGCAGTACTTC	NA	TRBV4-3	few	TRBJ2-7
CASSSVAGGPTDTQYF	TGTGCCAGCAGCTCAGTAGCGGGAGGGCCTACAGATACGCAGTATTTT	TRBD2	TRBV7-9	NA	TRBJ2-3
CASSQVALRADTQYF	TGCGCCAGCAGCCAAGTAGCTCTCCGAGCAGATACGCAGTATTTT	NA	TRBV4-1	few	TRBJ2-3
CASSLVVANTGANVLTF	TGCGCCAGCAGCTTGGTTGTCGCAAATACAGGGGCCAACGTCCTGACTTTC	NA	TRBV5-1	many	TRBJ2-6
CASSLGTAVGEQYF	TGCGCCAGCAGCTTAGGGACGGCAGTCGGCGAGCAGTACTTC	NA	TRBV5-1	few	TRBJ2-7
CASSALGYGYTF	TGTGCCAGCAGTGCCCTGGGGTATGGCTACACCTTC	NA	TRBV28	many	TRBJ1-2
CASSLPGQGGPDTQYF	TGTGCCAGCAGTTTACCAGGACAGGGAGGCCCAGATACGCAGTATTTT	TRBD1	TRBV28	many	TRBJ2-3
CASSRWEDGDTQYF	TGTGCCAGCAGCCGCTGGGAGGACGGAGATACGCAGTATTTT	NA	TRBV7-9	NA	TRBJ2-3
CASSIAGTSVTGELFF	TGTGCCAGCAGTATTGCCGGGACTAGCGTCACCGGGGAGCTGTTTTTT	TRBD2	TRBV6-2/TRBV6-3	NA	TRBJ2-2
CASSLTGGRDTGELFF	TGCGCCAGCAGCCTTACAGGGGGCAGAGACACCGGGGAGCTGTTTTTT	TRBD1	TRBV5-1	many	TRBJ2-2
CASNREETQYF	TGCGCCAGCAACAGAGAAGAGACCCAGTACTTC	NA	TRBV5-1	few	TRBJ2-5
CASSLVAPDTQYF	TGTGCCAGCAGCTTAGTTGCTCCAGATACGCAGTATTTT	NA	TRBV11-1	NA	TRBJ2-3
CASNVVFRSPNVNSPLHF	TGTGCCAGCAACGTTGTTTTTCGGTCCCCTAACGTTAATTCACCCCTCCACTTT	NA	TRBV21-1	NA	TRBJ1-6
CASSYTDRATYEQYF	TGTGCCAGCAGTTACACAGACAGGGCCACCTACGAGCAGTACTTC	TRBD1	TRBV6-5	NA	TRBJ2-7
CSARVPGARDTGELFF	TGCAGTGCTAGGGTTCCGGGGGCCCGAGACACCGGGGAGCTGTTTTTT	NA	TRBV20-1	NA	TRBJ2-2
CSASDGNYGYTF	TGCAGCGCGAGCGACGGTAACTATGGCTACACCTTC	NA	TRBV29-1	NA	TRBJ1-2
CSAHSGTGGYEQYF	TGCAGTGCTCACAGCGGGACAGGGGGATACGAGCAGTACTTC	TRBD1	TRBV20-1	NA	TRBJ2-7
CASSQEFLGGRGPEQFF	TGTGCCAGCAGCCAAGAGTTCTTGGGGGGCCGTGGTCCTGAGCAGTTCTTC	NA	TRBV3-1	few	TRBJ2-1
CASSHRGAGSYNEQFF	TGTGCCAGCAGCCACAGGGGTGCCGGCTCCTACAATGAGCAGTTCTTC	TRBD1	TRBV11-3	many	TRBJ2-1
CASSSGGHTGELFF	TGTGCCAGCAGTTCGGGCGGCCACACCGGGGAGCTGTTTTTT	NA	TRBV28	NA	TRBJ2-2
CASSQVSSGGSYNEQFF	TGTGCCAGCAGCCAGGTCTCTAGCGGGGGCTCCTACAATGAGCAGTTCTTC	TRBD2	TRBV14	few	TRBJ2-1
CASSPYRDRGSSNQPQHF	TGTGCCAGCAGTCCCTACCGGGACAGGGGTTCGAGCAATCAGCCCCAGCATTTT	TRBD1	TRBV28	few	TRBJ1-5